A single sample gave rise to the 5 T cell receptor beta chains below, sequenced in a study of radiotherapy plus CTLA-4 blockade in lung cancer. Profiled with immunoSEQ multiplex PCR; TCRdb holds only in-frame clones, not every one. Altogether about 49,000 clones are present, around 84% being singletons, with the ten largest covering 25% to 35%. The sample in question was peripheral blood, obtained from a patient treated with radiotherapy plus ipilimumab. Every receptor here comes from a human donor with non-small cell lung cancer whose response to radiotherapy plus ipilimumab could not be evaluated.

This clone showed up just a few times. The chain employs TRBV7-9 and TRBJ1-5, with D uncertain. This CDR3 is 13 amino acids long. The germline CDR1 and CDR2 sequences are SEHNR and FQNEAQ (reference sequence). V was trimmed by 3 bases and J by 5 bases, leaving 8 bases between them. CDR3 nucleotide sequence: TGTGCCAGCAGCTTGTGGAGGGATCAGCCCCAGCATTTT. It is translated as CASSLWRDQPQHF.

The V call is TRBV9, the J call TRBJ2-7; possible D gene TRBD1, 6 bases. From germline, CDR1 is SGDLS and CDR2 YYNGEE. The CDR3 length is 13 residues. V lost 3 bases, J lost 7 bases, and 14 bases lay in between. CDR3 nucleotide sequence: TGTGCCAGCAGCGGTGGGAATCAGGGGGAGCAGTACTTC. Amino acid sequence: CASSGGNQGEQYF.

This clone appeared a single time. The chain recombines TRBV11-3 with TRBJ2-1; 8 bases fit TRBD2. The V segment lost 8 bases and the J segment 15 bases; nucleotides outside the gene matches: 12. This CDR3 has 12 amino acids. Germline V CDR1 and CDR2: SGHNT, YENEEA. The CDR3: CASSPGLGSPFF. In DNA form, the CDR3 reads TGTGCCAGCTCCCCGGGACTAGGGTCCCCGTTCTTC. Full variable domain (missing parts from reference TRBV11-3 and TRBJ2-1): EAGVVQSPRYKIIEKKQPVAFWCNPISGHNTLYWYLQNLGQGPELLIRYENEEAVDDSQLPKDRFSAERLKGVDSTLKIQPAELGDSAVYLCASSPGLGSPFFGPGTRLTVL.

The rearrangement uses TRBV4-2 and TRBJ2-3; D ambiguous. V gave up 0 bases and J gave up 5 bases, with 21 bases separating them. This CDR3 contains 18 residues. CDR1 is LGHNA, CDR2 YNFKEQ, per germline. The CDR3 DNA sequence: TGTGCCAGCAGCCAAGATGTTTTGGGCCCCGAAGGTGAAGATACGCAGTATTTT. This encodes CASSQDVLGPEGEDTQYF.

The V and J genes are TRBV30 and TRBJ2-1, with D possibly TRBD2 on 5 matching bases. Trimming took 2 bases from V and 10 from J, leaving 9 bases between them. The germline V gene encodes CDR1 GTSNPN and CDR2 SVGIG (reference sequence). This CDR3 region has 11 residues. The CDR3 spells CAWSKLGEQFF. CDR3 in DNA: TGTGCCTGGAGTAAACTAGGCGAGCAGTTCTTC.